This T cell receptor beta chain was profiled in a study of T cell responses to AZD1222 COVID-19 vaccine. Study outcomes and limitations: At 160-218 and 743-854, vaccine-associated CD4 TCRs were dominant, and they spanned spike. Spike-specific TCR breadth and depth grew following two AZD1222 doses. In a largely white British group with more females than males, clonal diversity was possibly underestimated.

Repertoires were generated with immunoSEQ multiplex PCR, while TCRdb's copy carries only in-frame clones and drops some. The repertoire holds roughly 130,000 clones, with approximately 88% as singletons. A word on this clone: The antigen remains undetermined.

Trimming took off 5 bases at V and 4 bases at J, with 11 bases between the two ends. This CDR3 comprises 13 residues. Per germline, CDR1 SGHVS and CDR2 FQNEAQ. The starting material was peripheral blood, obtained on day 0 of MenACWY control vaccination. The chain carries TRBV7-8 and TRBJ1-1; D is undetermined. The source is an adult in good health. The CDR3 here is CASSRLRGTEAFF. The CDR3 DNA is TGTGCCAGCAGCCGCCTCCGGGGCACTGAAGCTTTCTTT.